A single sample is the source of the 6 T cell receptor beta chains below, sequenced in a study of blood T cell repertoires in COVID-19. Clones were read by immunoSEQ multiplex PCR, and TCRdb kept only the in-frame ones, dropping some. The table records some 250,000 clones, roughly 91% of them present only once. Sequencing input: peripheral blood. Source of these receptors: a middle-aged woman who had recovered from COVID-19.

In this sample, this clone turned up once. The V call is TRBV5-1, the J call TRBJ1-6; D remains unclear. CDR1 is SGHRS and CDR2 is YFSETQ in the germline V gene. The V end was cut by 0 bases, the J end by 6 bases, with 10 bases between. The CDR3 sequence is 15 residues long. The CDR3 nucleotides read TGCGCCAGCAGCTTGGGGGTCCCGGGTAATTCACCCCTCCACTTT. Its protein product is CASSLGVPGNSPLHF.

This chain joins TRBV3-1 (or the pseudogene TRBV3-2) and TRBJ2-1; TRBD2 matches 11 bases. Trimming took 3 bases from V and 6 from J; bases not matched to a gene: 1. The length of the CDR3 is 14 residues. Per germline, CDR1 LGHDT and CDR2 YNNKEL (reference sequence). The CDR3 nucleotides are TGTGCCAGCAGCCAGGGGACTAGCGGCAATGAGCAGTTCTTC. This translates into CASSQGTSGNEQFF.

V gene TRBV30 combines with J gene TRBJ2-6; D uncertain. Germline V CDR1 and CDR2: GTSNPN, SVGIG (reference sequence). Deletions cut 2 bases from V and 2 bases from J, with 10 bases between. This CDR3 comprises 15 residues. Here the CDR3 reads CAWSPPFPGANVLTF. CDR3 DNA sequence: TGTGCCTGGAGTCCCCCCTTCCCTGGGGCCAACGTCCTGACTTTC. The full variable domain, rest sourced from reference TRBV30 and TRBJ2-6, is SQTIHQWPATLVQPVGSPLSLECTVEGTSNPNLYWYRQAAGRGLQLLFYSVGIGQISSEVPQNLSASRPQDRQFILSSKKLLLSDSGFYLCAWSPPFPGANVLTFGAGSRLTVL.

This sequence joins TRBV7-9 and TRBJ2-1, with TRBD2 as a possible D gene (6 bases). Trimming left V 2 bases short and J 2 bases short, with 13 bases between. The CDR3 contains 16 residues. Germline CDR1 is SEHNR and CDR2 is FQNEAQ (reference sequence). The CDR3 protein is CASSLPGVAAYNEQFF. The DNA of the CDR3 is TGTGCCAGCAGCTTACCCGGGGTAGCGGCCTACAATGAGCAGTTCTTC.

This clone was seen at least ten times. This rearrangement joins TRBV9 to TRBJ1-5; 7 bases are shared with TRBD1. V shed 4 bases, J shed 7 bases, and the junction held 2 bases outside the gene matches. The CDR3 is made up of 12 amino acids. Germline V lookup: CDR1 SGDLS, CDR2 YYNGEE. CDR3 protein: CASSQGGQPQHF. For the CDR3, the DNA is TGTGCCAGCAGCCAGGGGGGCCAGCCCCAGCATTTT.

The genes are TRBV6-6 and TRBJ2-1; TRBD2 matches at 10 bases. The CDR3 runs to 14 residues. The germline V gene has CDR1 MNHNY and CDR2 SVGAGI (reference sequence). Germline trimming cut 2 bases from V and 6 bases from J; bases unmatched to any gene: 1. CDR3 sequence: CASSYGTSANEQFF. DNA of the CDR3: TGTGCCAGCAGTTACGGGACTAGCGCCAATGAGCAGTTCTTC.